This entry concerns a single T cell receptor beta chain. Its matching antigen is unknown. The sample originates from a study of cytomegalovirus exposure and HLA in healthy donors. General observations from the study: Accounts indicate the classifier identified cytomegalovirus status with strong specificity and sensitivity.

Sequencing used immunoSEQ multiplex PCR; TCRdb keeps in-frame clones, though not all of them. Found here are 130,000 or so clones, roughly 89% of them singletons; the top ten hold roughly 1.2%. In germline, CDR1 is ENHRY, CDR2 SYGVKD. J lost 2 bases, V lost 4 bases, and 8 bases had no gene match. The CDR3 runs 17 residues. This clonotype originated in a woman aged 18-35 years in good health and CMV-seronegative. This rearrangement joins TRBV10-3 to TRBJ2-6, with 7 bases fitting TRBD2. Specimen: PBMCs. The CDR3 is CAISVSGVSTGANVLTF. The CDR3 nucleotides are TGTGCCATCAGTGTAAGCGGGGTCTCTACTGGGGCCAACGTCCTGACTTTC.